Listed below are T cell receptor beta chains from one sample, sequenced in a study of blood T cell repertoires in COVID-19. Using immunoSEQ multiplex PCR, the repertoire was profiled, and TCRdb retains in-frame clones only, with some absent. Of around 180,000 clones in the sample, approximately 87% are singletons; the top ten hold 15% to 20%. Sequenced material: peripheral blood. The receptor set was obtained from an older person with COVID-19, enrolled during active disease. Both conserved end residues are part of each CDR3. The D gene is left open where the match is weak. Expanded clones get a size class; other rows say once, few or many, or leave the size out.

abundance | j_gene | d_gene | v_gene | CDR3nt | CDR3aa
NA | TRBJ1-2 | NA | TRBV7-3 | TGTGCCAGCAGCTTTGACAGTTTTAACTATGGCTACACCTTC | CASSFDSFNYGYTF
NA | TRBJ2-3 | NA | TRBV5-1 | TGCGCCAGCAGCTTGGTCGCAGGGAACACAGATACGCAGTATTTT | CASSLVAGNTDTQYF
NA | TRBJ1-2 | TRBD1 | TRBV28 | TGTGCCAGCAGGAAGAGAGGACAGGGTGTAAATGGCTACACCTTC | CASRKRGQGVNGYTF
few | TRBJ1-6 | NA | TRBV2 | TGTGCCAGCAGTGATTGGCGGAGCAATTCACCCCTCCACTTT | CASSDWRSNSPLHF
NA | TRBJ1-1 | NA | TRBV3-1/TRBV3-2 | TGTGCCAGCAGCCAAGAGGTATACGCAGGGGTAGCTTTCTTT | CASSQEVYAGVAFF
NA | TRBJ2-2 | TRBD1 | TRBV4-1 | TGCGCCAGCAGCCGGACAGGGGGCGAGTTCGGGGAGCTGTTTTTT | CASSRTGGEFGELFF
NA | TRBJ2-7 | NA | TRBV28 | TGTGCCAGCACCACCCCGGGGGTCGGCTCCTACGAGCAGTACTTC | CASTTPGVGSYEQYF
NA | TRBJ2-1 | NA | TRBV11-2 | TGTGCCAGCAGCTTAGGGGGCGGTATATTGAGGAGAGAGCAGTTCTTC | CASSLGGGILRREQFF
NA | TRBJ2-1 | TRBD1 | TRBV9 | TGTGCCAGCAGCCCACGGGGACAGGACTACAATGAGCAGTTCTTC | CASSPRGQDYNEQFF
once | TRBJ2-1 | NA | TRBV20-1 | TGCAGTGCTAGTGGTATTATCGGGGGCAATGAGCAGTTCTTC | CSASGIIGGNEQFF
NA | TRBJ2-7 | NA | TRBV28 | TGTGCCAGCAGTTTTCTTACCTACGAGCAGTACTTC | CASSFLTYEQYF
once | TRBJ2-3 | NA | TRBV5-6 | TGTGCCAGCAGCTTGGTAAGCGGACCGAGCACAGATACGCAGTATTTT | CASSLVSGPSTDTQYF
NA | TRBJ2-2 | NA | TRBV28 | TGTGCCAGCAGTTTAAATCCGGAGCTAATTTGGCCGGAGCTGTTTTTT | CASSLNPELIWPELFF
NA | TRBJ1-5 | TRBD1 | TRBV27 | TGTGCCAGCAGTTTTGGACAGGGCAATCAGCCCCAGCATTTT | CASSFGQGNQPQHF
NA | TRBJ2-5 | NA | TRBV20-1 | TGCAGTGCTAGTTCCCAGGGAATAGGCCAAGAGACCCAGTACTTC | CSASSQGIGQETQYF
NA | TRBJ2-7 | TRBD2 | TRBV27 | TGTGCCAGCAGGAGGATTAGCGGGGACGCCTACGAGCAGTACTTC | CASRRISGDAYEQYF
NA | TRBJ2-2 | NA | TRBV7-2 | TGTGCCAGCAGACAAATGGGCGCCGGGGAGCTGTTTTTT | CASRQMGAGELFF
NA | TRBJ1-5 | TRBD1 | TRBV28 | TGTGCCAGCAGCTCCTTGACAGGGACCCGTTATAGCAATCAGCCCCAGCATTTT | CASSSLTGTRYSNQPQHF
NA | TRBJ2-7 | TRBD1 | TRBV15 | TGTGCCACCAGCAGACCGGGACAGGGTACCTACGAGCAGTACTTC | CATSRPGQGTYEQYF
NA | TRBJ1-2 | TRBD1 | TRBV6-1 | TGTGCCAGCAGTGAAGCGGCCTCGGGGACAGGGATTAACTATGGCTACACCTTC | CASSEAASGTGINYGYTF
NA | TRBJ1-5 | NA | TRBV2 | TGTGCCAGCAGGGCCACAGAATATAGCAATCAGCCCCAGCATTTT | CASRATEYSNQPQHF
few | TRBJ2-1 | NA | TRBV16 | TGTGCCAGCAGCCAATTTTCTAGCGTCAGCAATGAGCAGTTCTTC | CASSQFSSVSNEQFF
NA | TRBJ1-4 | NA | TRBV5-8 | TGTGCCAGCAGTTCGGGGATTTCTAATGAAAAACTGTTTTTT | CASSSGISNEKLFF
NA | TRBJ2-1 | NA | TRBV12-3/TRBV12-4 | TGTGCCAGCAGTCCCGGTGGTGGTGAGCAGTTCTTC | CASSPGGGEQFF
NA | TRBJ1-5 | TRBD1 | TRBV19 | TGTGCCAGTAGAGGGACAGGTCGCAATCAGCCCCAGCATTTT | CASRGTGRNQPQHF